The sequence of this T cell receptor beta chain was determined in a study of read filtering for tumor transcriptome and immune sequencing (TCRdb year 2020). For the wider study: The cohort had 17 male and over 12 female patients with a mean age of roughly 62 years, ranging from roughly 40 to 90. By revised international staging, about 8 patients were R-ISS I, roughly 17 were R-ISS II and over five were R-ISS III. Whole-transcriptome libraries were prepared with the TruSeq RNA Access Library Prep Kit after DNase treatment. TCR-region mapped reads per sample ranged from about 4 to 10.27 million with IR-seq versus only about 75 to 1273 with RNA-seq. Using the same bone marrow samples, the study compared TCR repertoires obtained by targeted immune repertoire sequencing with those obtained by bulk whole-transcriptome sequencing. A main aim was a read-filtering strategy for immune repertoire data, specifically whether clonotypes supported by a single read should be removed.

The CDR3 goes from the cysteine to the phenylalanine over 14 residues. Just the 42-base CDR3 DNA is kept, in frame starting at base 1. V is pruned by 7 bases and J by 2 bases, leaving 6 bases of the junction without a gene match. CDR1 and CDR2 were assigned from the germline V gene (reference sequence) as LNHDA and SQIVND. Starting from approximately 400 ng RNA, TCR libraries were constructed with the Immunoverse kit using molecular barcoded adaptors that cover the alpha/delta and beta/gamma chains. TCR library preparation used the same RNA that went into transcriptome sequencing. TCR libraries were sequenced on an Illumina HiSeq 4000 with 2 x 150 cycles. Per the source publication's procedure: TCR reads were aligned to human V, D, J and C references and assembled into CDR3 clonotypes with MiXCR, including quality filtering and error correction. Clonotype counts and gene usage diversity were analyzed with the tcR package in R. Raw mapping reads were checked after the RNA-seq reads had been mapped by STAR aligner version 2.5.3a onto the human GRCh37 genome. To test how sequencing depth affected the clonotypes detected, IR-seq fastq files were randomly downsampled with Seqtk 1.3. TCRdb reran the public reads through fastp at Q25 and MiXCR, keeping productive beta chains. Merged by CDR3 protein, the rows form single entries marked with the most common genes and DNA. TCRdb, not the authors, supplied the V and J calls. A total of about 25,000 distinct CDR3 sequences appear in this sample, around a fifth of them only once. More than 45% of the sample lies in the top ten.

The paper as a whole reports these results and caveats: The correlation between IR-seq and RNA-seq shared clonotype proportions was increased by removal of single-read clonotypes. The sorted CD138-negative fraction was composed of a mixed bone marrow immune population rather than of purified T cells. Clonotypes were captured by IR-seq at much higher depth and more reliably than by RNA-seq, and smaller IR-seq throughput was sufficient for identification of most shared clonotypes. Single-read clonotypes made up approximately 79% of clonotypes but only around 4% of total reads in IR-seq, compared with about 77% of clonotypes and 35% to 55% of reads in RNA-seq.

In the case of this clonotype: No antigen is known for it. No much larger clone exists at a distance of one base, and base qualities are not known.

Each patient had bone marrow sampled at the time of active disease. Isolation of bone marrow mononuclear cells was performed by Ficoll-Hypaque density gradient centrifugation. CD138-negative cells were obtained by negative selection after labeling with CD138 magnetic microbeads on a MACS separator, removing myeloma plasma cells. Purity of the isolated cells was checked by flow cytometry on an Attune NxT using CD138 antibodies. TRIzol reagent was used to extract total RNA, which was then quantified with a NanoDrop spectrophotometer. Paired RNA-seq and IR-seq were performed on the CD138-negative bone marrow sample of each patient.

The chain employs TRBV19 and TRBJ1-2, with 8 bases aligning to TRBD1. The receptor was isolated from a donor aged 40 or older with multiple myeloma. Specimen: a population of CD138-negative cells sorted from bone marrow. The meaning of the sample's cell subset or site label: bone marrow mononuclear cells depleted of CD138+ plasma/myeloma cells by negative magnetic selection. CDR3 loop: CASISQGANYGYTF. DNA sequence: TGTGCCAGTATTAGTCAGGGGGCGAACTATGGCTACACCTTC.